This T cell receptor (beta chain) was sequenced in a study of CD8 T cells in Susac syndrome. Germline V gives CDR1 SGHAT, CDR2 FQNNGV. The junction had 5 bases not matched to a gene; V was cut back by 1 base and J by 3 bases. The CDR3 extends over 15 amino acids. An amount of RNA that ranged from roughly 0.45 to 1 ug was reverse transcribed with random hexamers. Using its own MiXCR run on the immunoSEQ multiplex PCR reads, TCRdb lists one record per CDR3 protein. Of 150,000 to 200,000 distinct CDR3 sequences listed, roughly 94% are singletons. TCR beta sequences were obtained from blood CD8+ and CD4+ T cells.

Sequenced material: CD4+ T cells from PBMCs. The clonotype originates from a human donor with Susac syndrome. The chain recombines TRBV11-2 with TRBJ2-7; 8 nucleotides align to TRBD2. The CDR3 DNA reads TGTGCCAGCAGCTTAGTTGGGCGGGGGGACTACGAGCAGTACTTC. Translating gives CASSLVGRGDYEQYF. The variable domain in full, with the rest retrieved from reference TRBV11-2 and TRBJ2-7, is EAGVAQSPRYKIIEKRQSVAFWCNPISGHATLYWYQQILGQGPKLLIQFQNNGVVDDSQLPKDRFSAERLKGVDSTLKIQPAKLEDSAVYLCASSLVGRGDYEQYFGPGTRLTVT.